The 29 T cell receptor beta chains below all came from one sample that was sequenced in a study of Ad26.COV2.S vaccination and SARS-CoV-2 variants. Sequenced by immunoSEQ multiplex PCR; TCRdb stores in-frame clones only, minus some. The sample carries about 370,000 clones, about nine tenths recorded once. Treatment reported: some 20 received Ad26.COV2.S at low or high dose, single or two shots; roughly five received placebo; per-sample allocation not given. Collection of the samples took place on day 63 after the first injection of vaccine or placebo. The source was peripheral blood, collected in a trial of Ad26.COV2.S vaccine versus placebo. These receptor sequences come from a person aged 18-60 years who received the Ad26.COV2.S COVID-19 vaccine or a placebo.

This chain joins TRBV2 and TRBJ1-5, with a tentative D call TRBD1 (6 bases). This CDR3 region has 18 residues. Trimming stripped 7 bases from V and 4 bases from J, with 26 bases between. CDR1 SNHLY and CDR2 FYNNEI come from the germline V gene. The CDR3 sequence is CASTMRAFGGAWNQPQHF. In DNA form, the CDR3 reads TGTGCCAGCACCATGAGGGCTTTCGGGGGGGCGTGGAATCAGCCCCAGCATTTT.

Written as DNA, the CDR3 is TGCGCCAGCAGCCAAGGAAACCTCGGTCTGGGGGGCACAGACGGCTACACCTTC. This codes for CASSQGNLGLGGTDGYTF. The V and J genes are TRBV4-1 and TRBJ1-2; D might be TRBD1 (6 bases). This CDR3 spans 18 amino acids. The ends were cut back, 1 base at V and 8 bases at J, with 26 bases in the middle. Germline loops: CDR1 MGHRA, CDR2 YSYEKL.

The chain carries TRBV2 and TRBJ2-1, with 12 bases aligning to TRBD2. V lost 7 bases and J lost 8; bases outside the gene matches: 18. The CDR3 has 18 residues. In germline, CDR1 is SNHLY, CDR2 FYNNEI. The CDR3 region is CASNDLLAGGPDFDEQFF. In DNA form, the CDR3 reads TGTGCCAGCAATGACTTGCTAGCGGGGGGGCCTGATTTCGATGAGCAGTTCTTC. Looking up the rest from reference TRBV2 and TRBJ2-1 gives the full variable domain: EPEVTQTPSHQVTQMGQEVILRCVPISNHLYFYWYRQILGQKVEFLVSFYNNEISEKSEIFDDQFSVERPDGSNFTLKIRSTKLEDSAMYFCASNDLLAGGPDFDEQFFGPGTRLTVL.

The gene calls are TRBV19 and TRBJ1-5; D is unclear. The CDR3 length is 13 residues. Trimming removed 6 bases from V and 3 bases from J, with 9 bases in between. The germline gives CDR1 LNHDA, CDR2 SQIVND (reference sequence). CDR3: CASSGPFNQPQHF. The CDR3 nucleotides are TGTGCCAGTAGCGGGCCGTTCAATCAGCCCCAGCATTTT.

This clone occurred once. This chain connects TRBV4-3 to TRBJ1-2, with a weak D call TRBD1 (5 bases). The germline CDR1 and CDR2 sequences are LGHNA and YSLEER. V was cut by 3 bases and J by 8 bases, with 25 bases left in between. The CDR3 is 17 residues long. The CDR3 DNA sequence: TGCGCCAGCAGCCAGGCACACTCCGGGACCGCCTTGAAGGGCTACACCTTC. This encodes CASSQAHSGTALKGYTF.

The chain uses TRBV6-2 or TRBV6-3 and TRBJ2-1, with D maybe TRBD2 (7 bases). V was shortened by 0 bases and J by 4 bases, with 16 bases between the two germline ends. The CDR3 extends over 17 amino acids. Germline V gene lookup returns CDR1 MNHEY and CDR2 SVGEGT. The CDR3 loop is CASSYSPWRGRYNEQFF. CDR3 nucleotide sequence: TGTGCCAGCAGTTACTCCCCCTGGCGGGGGCGATACAATGAGCAGTTCTTC.

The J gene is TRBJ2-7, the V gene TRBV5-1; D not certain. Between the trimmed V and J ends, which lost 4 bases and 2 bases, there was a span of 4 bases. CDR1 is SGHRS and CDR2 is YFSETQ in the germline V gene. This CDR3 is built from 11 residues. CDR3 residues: CASSGPYEQYF. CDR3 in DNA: TGCGCCAGCAGCGGTCCCTACGAGCAGTACTTC.

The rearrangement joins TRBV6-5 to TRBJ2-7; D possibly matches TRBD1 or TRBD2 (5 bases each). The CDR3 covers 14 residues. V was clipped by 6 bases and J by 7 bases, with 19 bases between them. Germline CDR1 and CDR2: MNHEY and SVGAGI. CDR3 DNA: TGTGCCAGCAGATCACCGGGACCCCTGGGGGAGCAGTACTTC. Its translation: CASRSPGPLGEQYF.

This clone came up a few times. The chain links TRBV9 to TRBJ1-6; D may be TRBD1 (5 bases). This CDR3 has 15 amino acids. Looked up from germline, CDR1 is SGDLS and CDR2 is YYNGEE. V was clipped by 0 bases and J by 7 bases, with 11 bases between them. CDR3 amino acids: CASSVAGGLNSPLHF. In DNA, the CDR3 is TGTGCCAGCAGCGTAGCCGGGGGACTCAATTCACCCCTCCACTTT.

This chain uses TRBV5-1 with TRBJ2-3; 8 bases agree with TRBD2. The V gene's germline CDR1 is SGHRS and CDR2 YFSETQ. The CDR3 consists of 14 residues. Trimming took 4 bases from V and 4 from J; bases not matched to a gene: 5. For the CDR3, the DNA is TGCGCCAGCAGCCACGAAGCGGGGGCAGATACGCAGTATTTT. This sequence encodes CASSHEAGADTQYF.

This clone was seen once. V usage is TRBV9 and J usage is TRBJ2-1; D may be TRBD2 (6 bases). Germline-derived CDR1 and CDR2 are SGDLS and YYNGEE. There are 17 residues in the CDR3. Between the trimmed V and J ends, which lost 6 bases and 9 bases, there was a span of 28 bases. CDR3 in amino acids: CASTPRIAGQGSIEQFF. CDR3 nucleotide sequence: TGTGCCAGCACCCCAAGGATTGCGGGGCAGGGCTCGATTGAGCAGTTCTTC.

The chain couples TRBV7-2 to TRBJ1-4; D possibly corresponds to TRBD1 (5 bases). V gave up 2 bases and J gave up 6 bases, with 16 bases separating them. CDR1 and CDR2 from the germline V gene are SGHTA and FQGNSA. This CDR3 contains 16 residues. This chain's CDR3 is CASSLSIVRADEKLFF. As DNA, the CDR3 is TGTGCCAGCAGCTTATCGATAGTCAGGGCGGATGAAAAACTGTTTTTT.

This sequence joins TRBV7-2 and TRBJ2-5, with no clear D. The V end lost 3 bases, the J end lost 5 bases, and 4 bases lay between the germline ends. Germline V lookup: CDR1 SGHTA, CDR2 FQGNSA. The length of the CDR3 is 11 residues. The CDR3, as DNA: TGTGCCAGCAGCTTCTGGGAGACCCAGTACTTC. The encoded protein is CASSFWETQYF.

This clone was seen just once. CDR3 protein: CASSRGSDTEAFF. The CDR3 bases are TGTGCCAGCAGTCGAGGCTCGGACACTGAAGCTTTCTTT. This chain links TRBV5-6 with TRBJ1-1; D is ambiguous. Looked up from germline, CDR1 is SGHDT and CDR2 is YYEEEE. The CDR3 runs to 13 residues. The V gene lost 5 bases and the J gene lost 3 bases, with 11 bases spanning the gap.

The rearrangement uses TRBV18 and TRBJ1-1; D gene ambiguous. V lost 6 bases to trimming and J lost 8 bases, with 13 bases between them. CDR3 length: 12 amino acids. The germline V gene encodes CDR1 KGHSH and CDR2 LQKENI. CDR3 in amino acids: CASSPDRTEAFF. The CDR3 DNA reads TGTGCCAGCTCTCCGGATCGGACGGAAGCTTTCTTT.

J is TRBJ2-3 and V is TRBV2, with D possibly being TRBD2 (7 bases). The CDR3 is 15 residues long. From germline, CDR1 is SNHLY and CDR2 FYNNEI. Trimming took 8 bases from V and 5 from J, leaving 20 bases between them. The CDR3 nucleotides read TGTGCCAGCTTTGCGGGGGCCGACGAGGAAGATACGCAGTATTTT. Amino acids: CASFAGADEEDTQYF.

CDR3 in amino acids: CASSPWPGGISGANVLTF. The DNA for the CDR3 is TGTGCCAGCTCACCATGGCCAGGGGGAATCTCTGGGGCCAACGTCCTGACTTTC. V gene TRBV18 combines with J gene TRBJ2-6; 7 nucleotides agree with TRBD1. Per germline, CDR1 KGHSH and CDR2 LQKENI. The CDR3 has 18 residues. The junction had 7 bases not matched to a gene; V was cut back by 2 bases and J by 0 bases.

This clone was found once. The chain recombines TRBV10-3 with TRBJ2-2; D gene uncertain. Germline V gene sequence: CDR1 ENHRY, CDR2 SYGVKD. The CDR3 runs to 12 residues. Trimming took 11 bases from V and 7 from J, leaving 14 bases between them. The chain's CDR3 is CAVRVVGGELFF. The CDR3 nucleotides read TGTGCCGTCCGTGTAGTCGGCGGGGAGCTGTTTTTT.

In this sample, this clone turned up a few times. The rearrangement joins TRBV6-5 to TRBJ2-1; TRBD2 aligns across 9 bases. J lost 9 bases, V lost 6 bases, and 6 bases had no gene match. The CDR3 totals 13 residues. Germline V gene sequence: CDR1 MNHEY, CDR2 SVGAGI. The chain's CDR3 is CASRYSGGSEQFF. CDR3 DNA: TGTGCCAGCAGGTATAGCGGGGGAAGTGAGCAGTTCTTC.

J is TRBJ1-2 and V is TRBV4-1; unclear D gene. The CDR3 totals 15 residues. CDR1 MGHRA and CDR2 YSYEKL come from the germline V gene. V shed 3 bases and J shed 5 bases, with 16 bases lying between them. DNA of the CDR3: TGCGCCAGCAGCCAGGCACTTGGGGATATGTATGGCTACACCTTC. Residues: CASSQALGDMYGYTF.

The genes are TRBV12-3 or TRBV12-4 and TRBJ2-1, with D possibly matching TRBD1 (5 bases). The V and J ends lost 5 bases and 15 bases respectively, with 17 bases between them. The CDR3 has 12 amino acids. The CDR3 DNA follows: TGTGCCAGCAGTCTAGGACACCATCGGTCGTTCTTC. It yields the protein CASSLGHHRSFF.

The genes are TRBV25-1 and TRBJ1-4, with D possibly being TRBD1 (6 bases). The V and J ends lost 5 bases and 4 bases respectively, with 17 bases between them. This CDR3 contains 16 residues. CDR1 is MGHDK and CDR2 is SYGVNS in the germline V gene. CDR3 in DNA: TGTGCCAGCAGTAGCCGCCGGGGGGCCCATAATGAAAAACTGTTTTTT. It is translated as CASSSRRGAHNEKLFF.

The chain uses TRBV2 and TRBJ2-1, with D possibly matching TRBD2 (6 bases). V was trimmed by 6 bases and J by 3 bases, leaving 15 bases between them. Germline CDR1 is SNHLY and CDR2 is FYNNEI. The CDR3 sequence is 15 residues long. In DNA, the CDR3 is TGTGCCAGCAGGGCTCGGACTACTTTCTACAATGAGCAGTTCTTC. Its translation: CASRARTTFYNEQFF.

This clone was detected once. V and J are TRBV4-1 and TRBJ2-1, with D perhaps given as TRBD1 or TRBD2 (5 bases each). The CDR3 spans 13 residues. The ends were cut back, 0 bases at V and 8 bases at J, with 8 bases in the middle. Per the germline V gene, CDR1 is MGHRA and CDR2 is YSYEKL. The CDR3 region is CASSQEEGYEQFF. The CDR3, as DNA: TGCGCCAGCAGCCAAGAAGAGGGGTATGAGCAGTTCTTC.

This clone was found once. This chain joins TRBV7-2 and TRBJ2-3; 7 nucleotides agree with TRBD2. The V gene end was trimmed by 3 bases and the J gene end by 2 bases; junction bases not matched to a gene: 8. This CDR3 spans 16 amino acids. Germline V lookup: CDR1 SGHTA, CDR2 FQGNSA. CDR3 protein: CASSFPRGEFTDTQYF. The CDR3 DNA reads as TGTGCCAGCAGCTTTCCCCGGGGGGAGTTCACAGATACGCAGTATTTT.

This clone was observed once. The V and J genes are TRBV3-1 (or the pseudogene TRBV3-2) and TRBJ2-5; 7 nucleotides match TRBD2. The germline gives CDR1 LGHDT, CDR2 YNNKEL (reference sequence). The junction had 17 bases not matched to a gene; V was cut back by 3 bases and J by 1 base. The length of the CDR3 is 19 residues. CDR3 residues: CASSQGDRDYLSPQETQYF. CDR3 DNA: TGTGCCAGCAGCCAGGGCGATAGGGACTACCTAAGCCCCCAAGAGACCCAGTACTTC.

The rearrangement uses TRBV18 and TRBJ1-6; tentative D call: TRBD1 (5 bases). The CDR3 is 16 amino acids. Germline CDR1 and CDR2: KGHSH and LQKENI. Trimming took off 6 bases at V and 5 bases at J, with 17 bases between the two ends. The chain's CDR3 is CASSSPRDRHNSPLHF. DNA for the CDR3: TGTGCCAGCTCGAGCCCCCGGGACCGGCATAATTCACCCCTCCACTTT.

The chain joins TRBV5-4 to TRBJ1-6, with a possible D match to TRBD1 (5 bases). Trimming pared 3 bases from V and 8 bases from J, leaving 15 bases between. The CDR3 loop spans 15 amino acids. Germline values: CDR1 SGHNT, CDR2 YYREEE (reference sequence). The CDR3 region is CASSSAGVQDSPLHF. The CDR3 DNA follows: TGTGCCAGCAGCTCGGCGGGGGTTCAGGATTCACCCCTCCACTTT.

The CDR3 nucleotides are TGTGCCAGCAGCCGAGGGACTAGCGGGGGGACCGGGGAGCTGTTTTTT. Protein sequence: CASSRGTSGGTGELFF. This chain connects TRBV3-1 (or the pseudogene TRBV3-2) to TRBJ2-2, with 15 bases aligning to TRBD2. CDR3 length: 16 residues. V gave up 4 bases and J gave up 5 bases; unmatched junction bases: 2. Germline CDR1 is LGHDT and CDR2 is YNNKEL (reference sequence).